Listed below are T cell receptor beta chains from one sample, sequenced in a study of T cell changes during pregnancy in multiple sclerosis. TCRdb's table, derived via immunoSEQ multiplex PCR, lists solely in-frame clones and lacks some. Of 53,000 or so clones listed, 94% are singletons. Sequences were derived from CD4+ T cells from peripheral blood mononuclear cells, sampled in the second trimester of pregnancy. These receptors all stem from a female donor with multiple sclerosis, enrolled in a pregnancy study. CDR3s include the opening cysteine and the closing phenylalanine or tryptophan. Fields, in order: clone size, D gene, J gene, V gene, CDR3 DNA, CDR3 protein. A D gene is named only where the DNA matches it firmly. Size is omitted from some rows. Given values are once, few, many or a class for expanded clones.

NA,TRBD1,TRBJ1-1,TRBV6-5,TGTGCCAGCAGTTTTCGACAGGGACGCACTGAAGCTTTCTTT,CASSFRQGRTEAFF
NA,NA,TRBJ2-1,TRBV5-1,TGCGCCAGCAGCTTGATCGGTGGGCAGAGCTCCTACAATGAGCAGTTCTTC,CASSLIGGQSSYNEQFF
NA,NA,TRBJ1-4,TRBV28,TGTGCCAGCAGTCCTATCGAGGGCAGGGGTAATGAAAAACTGTTTTTT,CASSPIEGRGNEKLFF
NA,TRBD2,TRBJ2-1,TRBV5-1,TGCGCCAGCAGCTTAACTAGCGGCTCCTACAATGAGCAGTTCTTC,CASSLTSGSYNEQFF
few,NA,TRBJ1-5,TRBV19,TGTGCCAGTAGTTTACAGGGTACACTCAATCAGCCCCAGCATTTT,CASSLQGTLNQPQHF
NA,NA,TRBJ1-6,TRBV5-8,TGTGCCAGCAGCTTGAGCGAACGGTTCTATAATTCACCCCTCCACTTT,CASSLSERFYNSPLHF
NA,NA,TRBJ2-2,TRBV6-1,TGTGCCAGCAGTGAACATCTCGGCGACTATCGCGGGGAGCTGTTTTTT,CASSEHLGDYRGELFF
NA,NA,TRBJ1-5,TRBV5-1,TGCGCCTCTCGGGTGGATAGCAATCAGCCCCAGCATTTT,CASRVDSNQPQHF
NA,NA,TRBJ2-1,TRBV6-5,TGTGCCTCCAGAATACGGACTCCGAACGTGGACGAGCAGTTCTTC,CASRIRTPNVDEQFF
NA,NA,TRBJ1-5,TRBV6-5,TGTGCCAGCAGTAAAACGGGGAGTCAGCCCCAGCATTTT,CASSKTGSQPQHF
NA,NA,TRBJ2-2,TRBV5-5,TGTGCCAGCAGCTTCGATGTGGGCCAGGGGACTAGGGAGCTGTTTTTT,CASSFDVGQGTRELFF
NA,NA,TRBJ1-2,TRBV10-3,TGTGCCGTACGTTCCGGGGATCTCTATGGCTACACCTTC,CAVRSGDLYGYTF
NA,TRBD1,TRBJ2-5,TRBV19,TGTGCCAGTAGTATGGGGCAGGGGGCGGGAAAGACCCAGTACTTC,CASSMGQGAGKTQYF
NA,TRBD1,TRBJ1-1,TRBV5-6,TGTGCCAGCAGCCACAGGGGAAGGGGGAACACTGAAGCTTTCTTT,CASSHRGRGNTEAFF
NA,NA,TRBJ2-3,TRBV5-1,TGCGCCAGCAGCTTGTCAGGCGGGGACACAGATACGCAGTATTTT,CASSLSGGDTDTQYF
NA,TRBD2,TRBJ2-5,TRBV4-2,TGTGCCAGCAGCCAAGTCGGCGGGGGGGCCGGGACCCAGTACTTC,CASSQVGGGAGTQYF
NA,TRBD1,TRBJ1-5,TRBV7-8,TGTGCCAGCAGCTTACCTCTGCGGACAGGTCATAATCAGCCCCAGCATTTT,CASSLPLRTGHNQPQHF
NA,NA,TRBJ1-1,TRBV12-5,TGTGCTAGTGCTCCCGGGACTGAAGCTTTCTTT,CASAPGTEAFF
NA,NA,TRBJ1-5,TRBV7-9,TGTGCCAGCAGCTTAGACCTTGCAGGGAGCAATCAGCCCCAGCATTTT,CASSLDLAGSNQPQHF
NA,TRBD2,TRBJ2-7,TRBV7-6,TGTGCCAGCAGTCCTTCCCCGAAGCGGGGGAGCTACGAGCAGTACTTC,CASSPSPKRGSYEQYF
NA,NA,TRBJ2-2,TRBV9,TGTGCCAGCAGCGGGGCTTCCGGGGAGCTGTTTTTT,CASSGASGELFF
NA,NA,TRBJ1-1,TRBV5-5,TGTGCCAGCAGCTTGAATAATGGGCCTTCAGCTTTCTTT,CASSLNNGPSAFF
NA,TRBD1,TRBJ1-1,TRBV13,TGTGCCAGCAGCCTGAACAGGGGCGGAACTGAAGCTTTCTTT,CASSLNRGGTEAFF
NA,NA,TRBJ2-7,TRBV11-2,TGTGCCAGCAGTACCTCGGTCTTCCAACCATCCAAAAGAACCTACGAGCAGTACTTC,CASSTSVFQPSKRTYEQYF
NA,TRBD1,TRBJ1-5,TRBV15,TGTGCCACCAGCAGGAACAGGGGAATTCAGCCCCAGCATTTT,CATSRNRGIQPQHF
NA,TRBD1,TRBJ2-5,TRBV14,TGTGCCAGCAGCCCGACAGGGGTCGAGGAGACCCAGTACTTC,CASSPTGVEETQYF
once,TRBD2,TRBJ2-7,TRBV13,TGTGCCAGCAGCTGGAAAGCGGGGGGTTTCTCCTACGAGCAGTACTTC,CASSWKAGGFSYEQYF
NA,NA,TRBJ1-6,TRBV5-4,TGTGCCAGCAGCCTGGCCGGGACTGCCAATTCACCCCTCCACTTT,CASSLAGTANSPLHF
NA,TRBD2,TRBJ2-7,TRBV30,TGTGCCTGGAATGCGCTAGCGGGGGGTTATTACTCCTACGAGCAGTACTTC,CAWNALAGGYYSYEQYF